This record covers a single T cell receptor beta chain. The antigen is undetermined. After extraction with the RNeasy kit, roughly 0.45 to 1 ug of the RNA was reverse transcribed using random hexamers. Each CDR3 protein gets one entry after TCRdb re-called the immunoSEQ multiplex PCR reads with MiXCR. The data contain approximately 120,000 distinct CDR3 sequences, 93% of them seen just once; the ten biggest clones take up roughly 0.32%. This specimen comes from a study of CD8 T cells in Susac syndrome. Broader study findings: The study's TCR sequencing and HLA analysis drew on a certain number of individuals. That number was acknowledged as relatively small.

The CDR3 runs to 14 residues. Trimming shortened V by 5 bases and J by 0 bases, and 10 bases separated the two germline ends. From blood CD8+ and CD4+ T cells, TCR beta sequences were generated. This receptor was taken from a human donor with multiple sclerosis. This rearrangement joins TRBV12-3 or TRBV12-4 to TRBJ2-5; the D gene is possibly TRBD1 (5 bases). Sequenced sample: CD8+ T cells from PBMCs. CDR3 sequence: CASSRQWYQETQYF. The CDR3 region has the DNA TGTGCCAGCAGTCGACAGTGGTACCAAGAGACCCAGTACTTC.